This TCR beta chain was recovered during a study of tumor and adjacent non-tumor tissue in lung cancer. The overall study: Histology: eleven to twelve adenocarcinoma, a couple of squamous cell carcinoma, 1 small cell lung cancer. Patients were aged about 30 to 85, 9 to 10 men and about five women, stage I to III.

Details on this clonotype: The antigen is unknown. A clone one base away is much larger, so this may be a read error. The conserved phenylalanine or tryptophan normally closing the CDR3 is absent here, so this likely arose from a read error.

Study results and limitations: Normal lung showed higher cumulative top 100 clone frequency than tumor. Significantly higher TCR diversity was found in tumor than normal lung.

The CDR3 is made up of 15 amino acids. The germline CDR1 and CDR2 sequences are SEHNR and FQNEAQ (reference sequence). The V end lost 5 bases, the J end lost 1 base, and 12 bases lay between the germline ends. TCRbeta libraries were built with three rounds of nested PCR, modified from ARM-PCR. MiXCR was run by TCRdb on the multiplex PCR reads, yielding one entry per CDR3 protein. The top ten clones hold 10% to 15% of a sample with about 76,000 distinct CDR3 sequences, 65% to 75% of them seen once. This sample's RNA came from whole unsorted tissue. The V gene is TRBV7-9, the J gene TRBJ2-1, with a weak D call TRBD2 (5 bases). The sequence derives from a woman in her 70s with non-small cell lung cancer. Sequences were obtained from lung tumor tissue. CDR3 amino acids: CASSPTRGSYNEQFL. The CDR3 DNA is TGTGCCAGCAGCCCCACACGGGGTTCCTACAATGAGCAGTTCTTA.